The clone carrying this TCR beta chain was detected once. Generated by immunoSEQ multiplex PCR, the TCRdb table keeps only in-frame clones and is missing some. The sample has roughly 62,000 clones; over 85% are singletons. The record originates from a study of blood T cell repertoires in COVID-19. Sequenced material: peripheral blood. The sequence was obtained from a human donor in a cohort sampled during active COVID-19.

This CDR3 reads CASSVNRGVADTIYF. The CDR3 coding sequence is TGTGCCAGCAGTGTGAACAGGGGAGTAGCAGACACCATATATTTT. This rearrangement joins TRBV25-1 to TRBJ1-3, with 7 bases identical to TRBD1. Unmatched junction bases numbered 11, after V lost 4 bases and J lost 8 bases. The germline V gene encodes CDR1 MGHDK and CDR2 SYGVNS. The CDR3 length is 15 residues.